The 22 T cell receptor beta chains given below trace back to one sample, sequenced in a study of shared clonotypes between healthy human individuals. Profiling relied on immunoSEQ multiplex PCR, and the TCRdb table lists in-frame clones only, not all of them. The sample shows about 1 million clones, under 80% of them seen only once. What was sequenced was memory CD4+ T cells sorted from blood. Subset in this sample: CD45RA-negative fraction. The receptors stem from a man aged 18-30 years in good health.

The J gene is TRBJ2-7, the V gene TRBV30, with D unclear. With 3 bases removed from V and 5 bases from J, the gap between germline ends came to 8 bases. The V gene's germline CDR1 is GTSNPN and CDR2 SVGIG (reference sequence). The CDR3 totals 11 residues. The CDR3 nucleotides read TGTGCCTGGAGCGTCATGGACGAGCAGTACTTC. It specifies CAWSVMDEQYF.

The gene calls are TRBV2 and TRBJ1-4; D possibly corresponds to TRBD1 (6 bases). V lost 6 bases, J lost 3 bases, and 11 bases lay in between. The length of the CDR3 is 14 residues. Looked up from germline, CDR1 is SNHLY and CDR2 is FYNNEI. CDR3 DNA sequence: TGTGCCAGCAGCCGAGGGGGGTCTAATGAAAAACTGTTTTTT. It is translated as CASSRGGSNEKLFF.

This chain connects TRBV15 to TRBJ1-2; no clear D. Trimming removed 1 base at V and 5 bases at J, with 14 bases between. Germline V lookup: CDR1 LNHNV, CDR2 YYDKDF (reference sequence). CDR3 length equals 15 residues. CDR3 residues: CATSRGAVGEYGYTF. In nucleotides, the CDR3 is TGTGCCACCAGCAGAGGGGCGGTGGGAGAGTATGGCTACACCTTC.

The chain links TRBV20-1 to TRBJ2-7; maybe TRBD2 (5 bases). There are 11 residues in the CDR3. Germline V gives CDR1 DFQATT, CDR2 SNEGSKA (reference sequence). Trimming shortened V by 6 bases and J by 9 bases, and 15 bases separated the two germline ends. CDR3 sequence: CSASGEFGQYF. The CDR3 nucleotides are TGCAGTGCCTCCGGGGAGTTCGGGCAGTACTTC.

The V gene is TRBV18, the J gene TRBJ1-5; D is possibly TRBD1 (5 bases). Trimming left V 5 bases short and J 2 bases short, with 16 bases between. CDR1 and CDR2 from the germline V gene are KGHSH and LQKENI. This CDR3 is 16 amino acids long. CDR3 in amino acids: CASSSDRGVRNQPQHF. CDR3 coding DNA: TGTGCCAGCTCAAGCGATAGGGGTGTGCGCAATCAGCCCCAGCATTTT.

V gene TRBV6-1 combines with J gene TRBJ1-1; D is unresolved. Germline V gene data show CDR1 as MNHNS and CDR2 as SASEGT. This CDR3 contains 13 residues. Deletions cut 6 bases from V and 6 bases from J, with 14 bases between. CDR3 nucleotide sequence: TGTGCCAGCAGGGGTCCCGGTAGCGCTGAAGCTTTCTTT. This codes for CASRGPGSAEAFF.

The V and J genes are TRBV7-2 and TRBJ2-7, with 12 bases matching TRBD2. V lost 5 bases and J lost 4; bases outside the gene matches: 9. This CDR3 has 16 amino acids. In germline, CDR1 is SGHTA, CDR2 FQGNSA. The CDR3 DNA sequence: TGTGCCAGCAGCCCCCGGGCTAGCGGGAGGGTTTACGAGCAGTACTTC. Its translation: CASSPRASGRVYEQYF. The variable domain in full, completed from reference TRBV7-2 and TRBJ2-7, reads GAGVSQSPSNKVTEKGKDVELRCDPISGHTALYWYRQSLGQGLEFLIYFQGNSAPDKSGLPSDRFSAERTGGSVSTLTIQRTQQEDSAVYLCASSPRASGRVYEQYFGPGTRLTVT.

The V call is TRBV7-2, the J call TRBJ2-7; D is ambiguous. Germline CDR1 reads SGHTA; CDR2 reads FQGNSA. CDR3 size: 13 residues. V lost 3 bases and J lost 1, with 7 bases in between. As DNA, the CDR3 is TGTGCCAGCAGCTTTACGTCTTCCTACGAGCAGTACTTC. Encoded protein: CASSFTSSYEQYF. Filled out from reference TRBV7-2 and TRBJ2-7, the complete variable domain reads GAGVSQSPSNKVTEKGKDVELRCDPISGHTALYWYRQSLGQGLEFLIYFQGNSAPDKSGLPSDRFSAERTGGSVSTLTIQRTQQEDSAVYLCASSFTSSYEQYFGPGTRLTVT.

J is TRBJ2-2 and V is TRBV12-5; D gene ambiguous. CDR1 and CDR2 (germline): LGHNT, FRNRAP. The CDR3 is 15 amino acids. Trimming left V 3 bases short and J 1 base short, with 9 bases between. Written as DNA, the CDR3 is TGTGCTAGTGGTTTAAGGACGGGGAACACCGGGGAGCTGTTTTTT. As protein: CASGLRTGNTGELFF.

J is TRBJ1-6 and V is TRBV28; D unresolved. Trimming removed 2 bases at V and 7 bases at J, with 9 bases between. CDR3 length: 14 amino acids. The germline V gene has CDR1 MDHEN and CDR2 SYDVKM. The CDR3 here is CASSLVTDNSPLHF. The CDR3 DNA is TGTGCCAGCAGTTTAGTGACGGACAATTCACCCCTCCACTTT.

Here the CDR3 reads CAIRLGATNTEAFF. Written as DNA, the CDR3 is TGTGCCATCAGATTGGGGGCGACGAACACTGAAGCTTTCTTT. The chain couples TRBV10-3 to TRBJ1-1, with D perhaps matching TRBD1 (6 bases). Deletions cut 6 bases from V and 1 base from J, with 12 bases between. This CDR3 region has 14 residues. Germline-derived CDR1 and CDR2 are ENHRY and SYGVKD.

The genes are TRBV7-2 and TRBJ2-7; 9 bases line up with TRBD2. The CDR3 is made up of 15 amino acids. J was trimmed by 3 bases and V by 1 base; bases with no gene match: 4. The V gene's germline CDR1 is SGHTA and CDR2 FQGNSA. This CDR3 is CASSLGATSGYEQYF. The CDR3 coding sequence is TGTGCCAGCAGCTTAGGGGCGACTAGCGGCTACGAGCAGTACTTC.

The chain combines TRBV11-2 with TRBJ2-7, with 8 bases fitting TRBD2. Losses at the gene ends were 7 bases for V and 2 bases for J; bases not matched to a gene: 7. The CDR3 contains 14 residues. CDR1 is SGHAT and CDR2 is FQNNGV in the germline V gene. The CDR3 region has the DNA TGTGCCAGCACCGGCGGGGGGAGCCCCTACGAGCAGTACTTC. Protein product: CASTGGGSPYEQYF.

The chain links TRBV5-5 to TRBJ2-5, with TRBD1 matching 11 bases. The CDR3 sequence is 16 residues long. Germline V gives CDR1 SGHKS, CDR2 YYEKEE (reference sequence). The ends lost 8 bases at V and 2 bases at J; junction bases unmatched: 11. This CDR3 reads CASKPGQGGNQETQYF. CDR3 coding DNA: TGTGCCAGTAAACCGGGACAGGGGGGAAATCAAGAGACCCAGTACTTC.

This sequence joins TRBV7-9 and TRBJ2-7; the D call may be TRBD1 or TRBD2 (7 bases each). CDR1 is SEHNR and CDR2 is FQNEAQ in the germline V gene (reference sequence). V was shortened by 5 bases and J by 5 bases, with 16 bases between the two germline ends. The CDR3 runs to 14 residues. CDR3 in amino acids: CASSVQGGGNEQYF. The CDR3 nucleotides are TGTGCCAGCAGCGTTCAGGGGGGAGGGAACGAGCAGTACTTC.

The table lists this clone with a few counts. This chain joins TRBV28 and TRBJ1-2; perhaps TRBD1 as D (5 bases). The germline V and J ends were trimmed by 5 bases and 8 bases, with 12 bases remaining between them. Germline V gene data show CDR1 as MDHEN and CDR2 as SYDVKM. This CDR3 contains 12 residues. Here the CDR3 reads CASSPTSGGYTF. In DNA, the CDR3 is TGTGCCAGCAGTCCGACATCAGGGGGCTACACCTTC.

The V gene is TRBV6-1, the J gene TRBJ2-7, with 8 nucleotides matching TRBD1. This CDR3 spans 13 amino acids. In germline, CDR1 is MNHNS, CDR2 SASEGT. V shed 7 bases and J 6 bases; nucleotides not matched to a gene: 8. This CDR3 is CASTDRVPGEQYF. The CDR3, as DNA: TGTGCCAGCACGGACAGGGTTCCGGGCGAGCAGTACTTC.

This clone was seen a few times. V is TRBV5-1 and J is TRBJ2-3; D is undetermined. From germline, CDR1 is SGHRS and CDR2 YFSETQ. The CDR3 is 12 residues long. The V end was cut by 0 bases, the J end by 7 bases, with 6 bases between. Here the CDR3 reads CASSLELNTQYF. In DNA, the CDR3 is TGCGCCAGCAGCTTGGAGCTGAATACGCAGTATTTT.

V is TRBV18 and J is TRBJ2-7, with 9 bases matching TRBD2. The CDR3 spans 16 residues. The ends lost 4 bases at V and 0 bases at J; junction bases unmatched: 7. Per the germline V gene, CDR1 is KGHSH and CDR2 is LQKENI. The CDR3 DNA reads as TGTGCCAGCTCACTCGAACTAGCGGGCGGCTCCTACGAGCAGTACTTC. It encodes CASSLELAGGSYEQYF.

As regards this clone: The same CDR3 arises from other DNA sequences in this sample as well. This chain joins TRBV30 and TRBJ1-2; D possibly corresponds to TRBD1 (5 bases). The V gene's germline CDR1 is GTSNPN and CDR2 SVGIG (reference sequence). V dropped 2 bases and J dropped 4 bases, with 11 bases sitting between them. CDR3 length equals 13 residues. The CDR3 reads CAWSYTGGYGYTF. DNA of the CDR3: TGTGCCTGGAGTTACACGGGGGGCTATGGCTACACCTTC.

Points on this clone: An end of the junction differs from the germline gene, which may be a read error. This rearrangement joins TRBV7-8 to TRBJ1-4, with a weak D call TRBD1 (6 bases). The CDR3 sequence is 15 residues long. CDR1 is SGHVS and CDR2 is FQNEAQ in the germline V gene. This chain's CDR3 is CASSLLGGTNEKLSF. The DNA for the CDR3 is TGTGCCAGCAGCTTATTAGGGGGTACTAATGAAAAACTGTCTTTT. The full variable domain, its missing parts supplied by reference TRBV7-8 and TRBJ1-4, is GAGVSQSPRYKVAKRGQDVALRCDPISGHVSLFWYQQALGQGPEFLTYFQNEAQLDKSGLPSDRFFAERPEGSVSTLKIQRTQQEDSAVYLCASSLLGGTNEKLSFGSGTQLSVL.

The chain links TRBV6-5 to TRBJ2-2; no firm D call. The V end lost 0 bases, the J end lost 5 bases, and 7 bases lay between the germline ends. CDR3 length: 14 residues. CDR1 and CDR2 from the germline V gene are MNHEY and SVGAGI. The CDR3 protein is CASSYSLLTGELFF. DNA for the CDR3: TGTGCCAGCAGTTACTCGTTGTTAACCGGGGAGCTGTTTTTT.